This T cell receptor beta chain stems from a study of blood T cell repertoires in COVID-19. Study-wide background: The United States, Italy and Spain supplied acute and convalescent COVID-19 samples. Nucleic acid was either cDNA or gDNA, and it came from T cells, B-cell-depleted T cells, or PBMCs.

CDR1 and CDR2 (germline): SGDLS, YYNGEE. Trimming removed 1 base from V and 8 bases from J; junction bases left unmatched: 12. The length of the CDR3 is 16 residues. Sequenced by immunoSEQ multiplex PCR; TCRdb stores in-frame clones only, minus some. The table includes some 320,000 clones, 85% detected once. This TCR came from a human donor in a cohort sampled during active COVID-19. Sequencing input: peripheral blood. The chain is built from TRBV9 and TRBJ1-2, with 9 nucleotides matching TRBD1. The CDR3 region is CASSVYGERQGVGYTF. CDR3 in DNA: TGTGCCAGCAGCGTATATGGTGAGCGACAGGGGGTCGGCTACACCTTC.